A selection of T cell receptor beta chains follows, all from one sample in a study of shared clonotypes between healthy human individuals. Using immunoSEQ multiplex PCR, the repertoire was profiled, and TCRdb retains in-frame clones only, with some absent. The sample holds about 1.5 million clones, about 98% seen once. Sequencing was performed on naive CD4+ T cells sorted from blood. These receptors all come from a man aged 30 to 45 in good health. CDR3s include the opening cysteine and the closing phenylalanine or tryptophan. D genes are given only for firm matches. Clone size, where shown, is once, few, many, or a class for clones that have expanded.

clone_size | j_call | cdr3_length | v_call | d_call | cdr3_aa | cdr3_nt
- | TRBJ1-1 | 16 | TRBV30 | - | CAWSAIGAAGNTEAFF | TGTGCCTGGAGTGCTATTGGGGCCGCGGGGAACACTGAAGCTTTCTTT
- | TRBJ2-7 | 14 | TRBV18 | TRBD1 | CASSPGTGPYEQYF | TGTGCCAGCTCACCAGGGACAGGCCCCTACGAGCAGTACTTC
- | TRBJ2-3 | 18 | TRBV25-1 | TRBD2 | CASSESGGGLAGADTQYF | TGTGCCAGCAGTGAATCGGGGGGAGGACTAGCGGGAGCCGATACGCAGTATTTT
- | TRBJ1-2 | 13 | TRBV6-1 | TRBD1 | CASRFTGGYGYTF | TGTGCCAGCAGATTTACAGGGGGCTATGGCTACACCTTC
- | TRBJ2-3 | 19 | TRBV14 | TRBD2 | CASSQDPWTSGRSTDTQYF | TGTGCCAGCAGCCAAGACCCCTGGACTAGCGGGAGAAGTACAGATACGCAGTATTTT
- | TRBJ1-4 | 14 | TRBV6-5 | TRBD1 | CASRGQGWTEKLFF | TGTGCCAGCAGAGGACAGGGTTGGACTGAAAAACTGTTTTTT
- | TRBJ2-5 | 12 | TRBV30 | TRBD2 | CAFGLEKGAQYF | TGTGCCTTCGGACTAGAGAAAGGAGCCCAGTACTTC
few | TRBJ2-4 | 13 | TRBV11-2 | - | CASSLGTVNIQYF | TGTGCCAGCAGCTTAGGGACTGTAAACATTCAGTACTTC
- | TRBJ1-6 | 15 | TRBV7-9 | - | CASSPTGRPDIALHF | TGTGCCAGCAGCCCGACGGGACGTCCCGATATAGCCCTCCACTTT
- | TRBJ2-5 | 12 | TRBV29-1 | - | CSVEKGIETQYF | TGCAGCGTGGAGAAGGGGATAGAGACCCAGTACTTC
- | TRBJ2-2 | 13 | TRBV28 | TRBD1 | CASSAHRGFQLFF | TGTGCCAGCAGTGCGCACAGGGGTTTTCAGCTGTTTTTT
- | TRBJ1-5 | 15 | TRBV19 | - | CASSIDTTSNQPQHF | TGTGCCAGTAGTATTGATACAACTAGCAATCAGCCCCAGCATTTT
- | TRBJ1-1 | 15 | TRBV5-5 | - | CASSLADSLGAEAFF | TGTGCCAGCAGCTTGGCGGACAGCTTAGGGGCTGAAGCTTTCTTT
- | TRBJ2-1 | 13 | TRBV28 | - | CASRPPAYNEQFF | TGTGCCAGCAGGCCTCCGGCCTACAATGAGCAGTTCTTC
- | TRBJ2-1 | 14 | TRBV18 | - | CASSFRTDRKQQFF | TGTGCCAGCTCTTTCCGGACTGATCGGAAGCAGCAGTTCTTC
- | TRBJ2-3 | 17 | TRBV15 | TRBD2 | CATSRGTSGIRTDTQYF | TGTGCCACCAGCAGGGGGACTAGCGGGATAAGGACAGATACGCAGTATTTT
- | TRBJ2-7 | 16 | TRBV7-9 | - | CASKSKGDGGSYEQYF | TGTGCCAGCAAAAGTAAAGGGGACGGAGGCTCCTACGAGCAGTACTTC
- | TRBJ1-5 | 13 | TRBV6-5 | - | CASSLRPGQPQHF | TGTGCCAGCAGCCTACGCCCGGGGCAGCCCCAGCATTTT
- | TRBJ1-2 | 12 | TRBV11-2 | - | CASSTRPHGYTF | TGTGCCAGCAGCACCCGCCCCCATGGCTACACCTTC
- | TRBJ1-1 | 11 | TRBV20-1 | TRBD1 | CSARTDRAEPF | TGCAGTGCGCGGACGGACAGGGCCGAGCCGTTT
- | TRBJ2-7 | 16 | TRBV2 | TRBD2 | CAGSRASGRASYEQYF | TGTGCCGGTTCGAGGGCTAGCGGGAGGGCCTCCTACGAGCAGTACTTC
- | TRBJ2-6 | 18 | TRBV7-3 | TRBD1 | CASSLTPGGFSGANVLTF | TGTGCCAGCAGCTTAACCCCAGGGGGCTTCTCTGGGGCCAACGTCCTGACTTTC
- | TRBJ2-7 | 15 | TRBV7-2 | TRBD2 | CASSLAPREVYEQYF | TGTGCCAGCAGCTTAGCTCCCCGGGAGGTCTACGAGCAGTACTTC
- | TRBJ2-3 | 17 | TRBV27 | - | CASATRLVGADTDTQYF | TGTGCCAGCGCAACTCGTCTGGTGGGAGCGGACACAGATACGCAGTATTTT
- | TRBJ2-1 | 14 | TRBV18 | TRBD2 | CASSPEIAGGEQFF | TGTGCCAGCTCACCAGAGATAGCGGGAGGTGAGCAGTTCTTC
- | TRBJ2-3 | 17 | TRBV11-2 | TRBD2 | CASSFRRLAGGTDTQYF | TGTGCCAGCAGCTTTCGTCGCCTAGCGGGAGGGACAGATACGCAGTATTTT
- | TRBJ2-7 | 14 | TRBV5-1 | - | CASSHPATNYEQYF | TGCGCCAGCAGCCACCCCGCCACTAACTACGAGCAGTACTTC
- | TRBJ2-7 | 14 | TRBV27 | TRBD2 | CASKAISGSYEQYF | TGTGCCAGCAAAGCGATAAGCGGGAGTTACGAGCAGTACTTC
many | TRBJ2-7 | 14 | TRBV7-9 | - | CASSLAGVHYEQYF | TGTGCCAGCAGCTTAGCGGGGGTGCACTACGAGCAGTACTTC
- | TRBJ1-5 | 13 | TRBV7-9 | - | CASSSQGNQPQHF | TGTGCCAGCAGCTCTCAGGGTAATCAGCCCCAGCATTTT
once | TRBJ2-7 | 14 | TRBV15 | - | CATSRVSQNYEQYF | TGTGCCACCAGCAGAGTAAGCCAGAACTACGAGCAGTACTTC
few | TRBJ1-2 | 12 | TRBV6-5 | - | CASSIRGDGYTF | TGTGCCAGCAGTATACGGGGGGACGGCTACACCTTC
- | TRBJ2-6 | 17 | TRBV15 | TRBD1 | CATSRDRDSSGANVLTF | TGTGCCACCAGCAGAGATCGGGACAGCTCTGGGGCCAACGTCCTGACTTTC
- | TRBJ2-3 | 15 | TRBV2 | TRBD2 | CASSYSLAETDTQYF | TGTGCCAGCAGTTATAGCCTAGCGGAGACAGATACGCAGTATTTT
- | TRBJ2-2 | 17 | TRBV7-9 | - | CASSLPILRGSTGELFF | TGTGCCAGCAGCTTACCTATCCTCCGGGGGAGCACCGGGGAGCTGTTTTTT
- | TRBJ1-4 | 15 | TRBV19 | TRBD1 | CASTRGRQGIGELFF | TGTGCCAGTACCCGAGGGAGACAGGGGATCGGTGAACTGTTTTTT
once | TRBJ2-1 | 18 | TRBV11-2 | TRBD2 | CASSLVGASGFLYNEQFF | TGTGCCAGCAGCTTAGTCGGCGCTAGCGGGTTTCTATACAATGAGCAGTTCTTC
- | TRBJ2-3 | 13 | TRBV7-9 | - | CASSFSVTDTQYF | TGTGCCAGCAGCTTTTCGGTCACAGATACGCAGTATTTT
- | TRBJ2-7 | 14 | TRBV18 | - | CASSTRRDSYEQYF | TGTGCCAGCTCAACTCGCCGAGACTCCTACGAGCAGTACTTC
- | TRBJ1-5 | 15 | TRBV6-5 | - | CASSYASGENQPQHF | TGTGCCAGCAGCTATGCTAGCGGGGAGAATCAGCCCCAGCATTTT